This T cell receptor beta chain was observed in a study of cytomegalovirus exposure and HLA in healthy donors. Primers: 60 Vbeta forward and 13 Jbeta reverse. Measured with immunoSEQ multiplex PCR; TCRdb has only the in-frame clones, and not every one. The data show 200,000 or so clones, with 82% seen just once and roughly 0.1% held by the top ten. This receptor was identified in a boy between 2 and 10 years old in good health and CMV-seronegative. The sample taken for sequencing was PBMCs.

The CDR3 reads CASSPRGFTLETQYF. The CDR3 DNA reads as TGTGCCAGCAGCCCCCGAGGGTTCACCCTAGAGACCCAGTACTTC. This chain links TRBV11-2 with TRBJ2-5; tentative D call: TRBD2 (5 bases). CDR3 length: 15 amino acids. Per germline, CDR1 SGHAT and CDR2 FQNNGV. Trimming shortened V by 5 bases and J by 4 bases, and 17 bases separated the two germline ends. Full variable domain (outside the CDR3, taken from reference TRBV11-2 and TRBJ2-5): EAGVAQSPRYKIIEKRQSVAFWCNPISGHATLYWYQQILGQGPKLLIQFQNNGVVDDSQLPKDRFSAERLKGVDSTLKIQPAKLEDSAVYLCASSPRGFTLETQYFGPGTRLLVL.